The 29 T cell receptor beta chains reported below all come from one sample, sequenced in a study of blood T cells in healthy people across ages. The second PCR ran roughly 6 to 11 cycles with a sample-barcoded 5' primer and J-beta primers. MiXCR, applied by TCRdb to the 5' RACE reads, yields one record per CDR3 protein. The sample lists about 700,000 distinct CDR3 sequences; about a third were seen once. Sequenced: blood. The source of these receptors is a woman older than 75 in good health.

The V gene is TRBV6-5, the J gene TRBJ2-7; 9 nucleotides agree with TRBD1. CDR3 length: 14 amino acids. The V and J ends lost 6 bases and 3 bases, in that order; junction bases with no gene match: 6. The V gene's germline CDR1 is MNHEY and CDR2 SVGAGI. The CDR3 is CASRTTGGFYEQYF. CDR3 sequence (DNA): TGTGCCAGCAGGACGACAGGGGGTTTCTACGAGCAGTACTTC.

This clonotype was seen repeatedly, ten times or more. The chain links TRBV18 to TRBJ2-7; no clear D gene. The germline V gene encodes CDR1 KGHSH and CDR2 LQKENI. Trimming stripped 3 bases from V and 1 base from J, with 10 bases between. The CDR3 is 14 residues long. CDR3: CASSPLRQSYEQYF. The CDR3 DNA is TGTGCCAGCTCACCGCTTCGGCAGTCCTACGAGCAGTACTTC.

This clonotype appeared many times. CDR3 loop: CASSSGDSTDTQYF. CDR3 coding DNA: TGTGCCAGCAGTTCAGGGGATAGCACAGATACGCAGTATTTT. V is TRBV6-6 and J is TRBJ2-3; D may be TRBD1 (6 bases). The CDR3 totals 14 residues. V lost 4 bases and J lost 0, with 8 bases in between. Germline CDR1 is MNHNY and CDR2 is SVGAGI (reference sequence).

The V and J genes are TRBV20-1 and TRBJ1-3, with D unresolved. Looked up from germline, CDR1 is DFQATT and CDR2 is SNEGSKA (reference sequence). Between the trimmed V and J ends, which lost 1 base and 4 bases, there was a span of 5 bases. This CDR3 is 12 amino acids long. The CDR3 protein is CSARAVGNTIYF. The CDR3 DNA is TGCAGTGCTAGAGCCGTGGGAAACACCATATATTTT.

The chain employs TRBV27 and TRBJ1-4, with 8 bases identical to TRBD1. Germline V gives CDR1 MNHEY, CDR2 SMNVEV (reference sequence). The CDR3 is 14 amino acids. The ends lost 6 bases at V and 8 bases at J; junction bases unmatched: 8. In DNA, the CDR3 is TGTGCCAGCAGCTTCGGGACAGGACGGGAAAAACTGTTTTTT. It yields the protein CASSFGTGREKLFF.

The chain couples TRBV7-2 to TRBJ2-4, with 8 positions matching TRBD2. V dropped 2 bases and J dropped 11; count of bases not matched to a gene: 8. The CDR3 runs to 14 residues. CDR1 and CDR2 from the germline V gene are SGHTA and FQGNSA. The CDR3 DNA reads TGTGCCAGCAGCTTAAGCCGGGGGGGCCTGCTTCAGTACTTC. This gives the protein CASSLSRGGLLQYF.

This clonotype was recorded at least ten times. The chain links TRBV7-9 to TRBJ2-7; no clear D gene. Germline V gene data show CDR1 as SEHNR and CDR2 as FQNEAQ (reference sequence). The CDR3 totals 13 residues. The V and J ends lost 3 bases and 2 bases respectively, with 8 bases between them. CDR3 in DNA: TGTGCCAGCAGCTTCTCCAGAACCTACGAGCAGTACTTC. It codes for CASSFSRTYEQYF.

At least ten counts were recorded for this clonotype. A much larger clonotype is one base distant, so this may be a read error. The chain employs TRBV12-3 or TRBV12-4 and TRBJ2-7; D uncertain. The germline V and J ends were trimmed by 6 bases and 3 bases, with 6 bases remaining between them. The CDR3 has 11 amino acids. The CDR3, as DNA: TGTGCCAGCAGGGCGCGCTACGAGCAGTACTTC. Translated: CASRARYEQYF.

J is TRBJ1-3 and V is TRBV20-1, with unresolved D. The germline V gene encodes CDR1 DFQATT and CDR2 SNEGSKA (reference sequence). Trimming shortened V by 3 bases and J by 0 bases, and 9 bases separated the two germline ends. The CDR3 sequence is 14 residues long. As DNA, the CDR3 is TGCAGTGCTAGTACTCGGACCTCTGGAAACACCATATATTTT. Translated, it gives CSASTRTSGNTIYF.

This chain links TRBV2 with TRBJ1-5; D perhaps matches TRBD1 (5 bases). The CDR3 covers 15 residues. Trimming cost V 6 bases and J 0 bases, with 12 bases left between them. Germline V gene sequence: CDR1 SNHLY, CDR2 FYNNEI. In DNA form, the CDR3 reads TGTGCCAGCAGAGCTGACAGTGCTAGCAATCAGCCCCAGCATTTT. Translated: CASRADSASNQPQHF.

The chain has TRBV5-1 and TRBJ2-3; the D gene is possibly TRBD2 (5 bases). The CDR3 runs 16 residues. Trimming shortened V by 2 bases and J by 4 bases, and 17 bases separated the two germline ends. Germline CDR1 reads SGHRS; CDR2 reads YFSETQ. CDR3 in amino acids: CASSFSQGFGADTQYF. CDR3 bases: TGCGCCAGCAGCTTCTCCCAAGGATTCGGGGCAGATACGCAGTATTTT.

A note on this clonotype: One junction end does not reproduce the germline sequence, and a read error may be involved. The genes are TRBV5-1 and TRBJ2-6; 8 nucleotides match TRBD1. The CDR3 consists of 18 residues. Germline-derived CDR1 and CDR2 are SGHRS and YFSETQ. This CDR3 is CASSSVTGALSGANALTF. For the CDR3, the DNA is TGCGCCAGCAGCTCGGTGACAGGGGCTCTCTCTGGGGCCAACGCCCTGACTTTC.

This clonotype was seen a handful of times. The V and J genes are TRBV2 and TRBJ1-1; TRBD1 is a possible D gene (5 bases). Trimming left V 6 bases short and J 2 bases short, with 13 bases between. The CDR3 totals 14 residues. Germline CDR1 SNHLY, CDR2 FYNNEI. CDR3 nucleotide sequence: TGTGCCAGCAGCCCAAGACAGCTAAACACTGAAGCTTTCTTT. This gives the protein CASSPRQLNTEAFF.

This clonotype showed up many times. This CDR3 reads CASSFFRGESPLHF. CDR3 nucleotides: TGTGCCAGCAGTTTTTTCAGGGGGGAATCACCCCTCCACTTT. The chain uses TRBV12-3 or TRBV12-4 and TRBJ1-6; 7 nucleotides align to TRBD1. V dropped 3 bases and J dropped 10; count of bases not matched to a gene: 6. The CDR3 contains 14 residues.

This clonotype appeared once. The chain employs TRBV11-2 and TRBJ2-5; possibly TRBD2 for D (6 bases). This CDR3 has 16 residues. The germline V gene encodes CDR1 SGHAT and CDR2 FQNNGV. Trimming left V 0 bases short and J 7 bases short, with 18 bases between. The CDR3 sequence: CASSLDWVELAGTQYF. CDR3 DNA sequence: TGTGCCAGCAGCTTAGATTGGGTGGAACTAGCCGGGACCCAGTACTTC.

Points on this clonotype: This may stem from a read error, because a much larger clone lies one nucleotide away. The chain links TRBV29-1 to TRBJ1-2; D uncertain. The CDR3 has 12 residues. The V gene lost 3 bases and the J gene lost 1 base, with 6 bases spanning the gap. CDR1 is SQVTM and CDR2 is ANQGSEA in the germline V gene. The CDR3 coding sequence is TGCAGCGTTGATGGTTGTAACTATGGCTACACCTTC. Protein product: CSVDGCNYGYTF.

The chain uses TRBV28 and TRBJ1-5; D ambiguous. Trimming cost V 3 bases and J 0 bases, with 18 bases left between them. The CDR3 runs 18 residues. Per the germline V gene, CDR1 is MDHEN and CDR2 is SYDVKM. CDR3 sequence: CASSFIPWAENSNQPQHF. The CDR3 bases are TGTGCCAGCAGTTTTATCCCTTGGGCAGAGAATAGCAATCAGCCCCAGCATTTT.

As to this clonotype: A junction end diverges from the germline sequence, so it may reflect a read error. This chain uses TRBV5-1 with TRBJ2-1; TRBD1 matches at 7 bases. The CDR3 spans 14 residues. Germline-derived CDR1 and CDR2 are SGHRS and YFSETQ. Here the CDR3 DNA reads TGCGCCAGCGGCTTGTCTTCCAGGGGGAATGAGCAGTTCTTC. Protein sequence: CASGLSSRGNEQFF.

This clonotype was observed a few times. The chain recombines TRBV7-3 with TRBJ2-2; no definite D call. Per germline, CDR1 SGHTA and CDR2 FQGTGA. V was trimmed by 4 bases and J by 6 bases, leaving 6 bases between them. There are 12 residues in the CDR3. The CDR3 protein is CASSSTAGELFF. CDR3 DNA sequence: TGTGCCAGCAGCTCGACCGCCGGGGAGCTGTTTTTT.

This clonotype has a count of ten or more. V gene TRBV5-8 combines with J gene TRBJ2-7; the D gene is possibly TRBD2 (6 bases). The CDR3 sequence is 16 residues long. With 0 bases removed from V and 4 bases from J, the gap between germline ends came to 17 bases. Germline lookup yields CDR1 SGHTS and CDR2 YDEGEE. Here the CDR3 reads CASSLGTTRGGYEQYF. In DNA form, the CDR3 reads TGTGCCAGCAGCTTGGGGACGACTAGAGGAGGGTACGAGCAGTACTTC.

This chain uses TRBV20-1 with TRBJ2-7; 7 nucleotides align to TRBD1. The CDR3 is 13 residues long. CDR1 and CDR2 (germline): DFQATT, SNEGSKA (reference sequence). The V and J ends lost 3 bases and 0 bases, in that order; junction bases with no gene match: 2. The CDR3 region is CSASGTVSYEQYF. CDR3 sequence (DNA): TGCAGTGCTAGCGGGACAGTCTCCTACGAGCAGTACTTC.

V usage is TRBV6-5 and J usage is TRBJ2-1; no firm D call. The CDR3 covers 16 residues. Trimming pared 0 bases from V and 0 bases from J, leaving 9 bases between. Per the germline V gene, CDR1 is MNHEY and CDR2 is SVGAGI. The CDR3 DNA sequence: TGTGCCAGCAGTTACTCTTACGACACCTCCTACAATGAGCAGTTCTTC. Translated, it gives CASSYSYDTSYNEQFF.

This sequence joins TRBV5-1 and TRBJ2-1, with D possibly matching TRBD2 (6 bases). CDR3 length equals 17 residues. Trimming cost V 1 base and J 3 bases, with 17 bases left between them. In germline, CDR1 is SGHRS, CDR2 YFSETQ. CDR3 nucleotides: TGCGCCAGCAGCTTGCGGCCGGGAGCTGGTCGCTACAATGAGCAGTTCTTC. Protein: CASSLRPGAGRYNEQFF.

This chain connects TRBV14 to TRBJ2-3; D is unresolved. The V gene lost 2 bases and the J gene lost 3 bases, with 6 bases spanning the gap. Germline V gives CDR1 SGHDN, CDR2 FVKESK. The CDR3 has 13 residues. The CDR3 here is CASSQRWTDTQYF. The CDR3 nucleotides are TGTGCCAGCAGCCAAAGGTGGACAGATACGCAGTATTTT.

In regard to this clonotype: This may be a read error, as it is one base from a much larger clone. This chain uses TRBV6-5 with TRBJ2-3; D is perhaps TRBD2 (6 bases). Germline V gives CDR1 MNHEY, CDR2 SVGAGI. The V and J ends lost 5 bases and 4 bases respectively, with 16 bases between them. This CDR3 spans 15 amino acids. DNA of the CDR3: TGTGCCAGCAGTCCGCGGCGGTGGGGGGCAGATACGCAGTATTTT. Its protein is CASSPRRWGADTQYF.

The chain recombines TRBV6-2 or TRBV6-3 with TRBJ2-4; D is unresolved. Germline assignment: CDR1 MNHEY and CDR2 SVGEGT. The CDR3 consists of 13 residues. The V end was cut by 4 bases, the J end by 7 bases, with 11 bases between. The CDR3 loop is CASSWTVGNIQYF. DNA of the CDR3: TGTGCCAGCAGTTGGACGGTGGGGAACATTCAGTACTTC.

The V gene is TRBV20-1, the J gene TRBJ1-1; D is ambiguous. The CDR3 is made up of 15 amino acids. The germline V gene encodes CDR1 DFQATT and CDR2 SNEGSKA (reference sequence). V lost 0 bases to trimming and J lost 4 bases, with 15 bases between them. The CDR3 loop reads CSAREYVPRSTEAFF. In nucleotides, the CDR3 is TGCAGTGCTAGAGAGTACGTGCCGAGGAGCACTGAAGCTTTCTTT.

Ten or more counts support this clonotype. The V call is TRBV29-1, the J call TRBJ2-5, with a tentative D call TRBD2 (6 bases). The V gene's germline CDR1 is SQVTM and CDR2 ANQGSEA. Trimming stripped 7 bases from V and 5 bases from J, with 14 bases between. This CDR3 region has 12 residues. Here the CDR3 reads CSGRDPGETQYF. The CDR3 DNA follows: TGCAGCGGGCGGGACCCCGGGGAGACCCAGTACTTC. The full variable domain, its missing parts supplied by reference TRBV29-1 and TRBJ2-5, is SAVISQKPSRDICQRGTSLTIQCQVDSQVTMMFWYRQQPGQSLTLIATANQGSEATYESGFVIDKFPISRPNLTFSTLTVSNMSPEDSSIYLCSGRDPGETQYFGPGTRLLVL.

This clonotype was detected ten times or more. The chain couples TRBV7-3 to TRBJ1-2, with 9 bases identical to TRBD1. Germline V gene sequence: CDR1 SGHTA, CDR2 FQGTGA. V lost 4 bases to trimming and J lost 13 bases; unmatched junction nucleotides: 10. This CDR3 region has 13 residues. Here the CDR3 reads CASSSSGTGSVTF. The CDR3 region has the DNA TGTGCCAGCAGCTCGTCCGGGACAGGGTCTGTCACCTTC.